This TCR beta chain was captured in a study of blood T cell repertoires in COVID-19. About the research overall: Recovered Cohort 3 donors showed two negative PCRs, clearance, or symptom resolution. COVID-19 samples collected from the United States, Italy and Spain covered acute and convalescent phases.

This clone was counted once. Deletions cut 0 bases from V and 8 bases from J, with 5 bases between. From germline, CDR1 is SGHTA and CDR2 FQGTGA. The CDR3 loop spans 13 amino acids. Profiled with immunoSEQ multiplex PCR; TCRdb holds only in-frame clones, not every one. Among some 180,000 clones listed, around 79% were seen once. This receptor was obtained from a woman in her 70s in a cohort exposed to, infected with or recovered from COVID-19 (not recorded which). The chain recombines TRBV7-3 with TRBJ1-6; D uncertain. The sample was PBMCs or T cells enriched from blood (not recorded which). This CDR3 reads CASSLTRDSPLHF. The CDR3 DNA reads as TGTGCCAGCAGCTTAACGAGAGATTCACCCCTCCACTTT.